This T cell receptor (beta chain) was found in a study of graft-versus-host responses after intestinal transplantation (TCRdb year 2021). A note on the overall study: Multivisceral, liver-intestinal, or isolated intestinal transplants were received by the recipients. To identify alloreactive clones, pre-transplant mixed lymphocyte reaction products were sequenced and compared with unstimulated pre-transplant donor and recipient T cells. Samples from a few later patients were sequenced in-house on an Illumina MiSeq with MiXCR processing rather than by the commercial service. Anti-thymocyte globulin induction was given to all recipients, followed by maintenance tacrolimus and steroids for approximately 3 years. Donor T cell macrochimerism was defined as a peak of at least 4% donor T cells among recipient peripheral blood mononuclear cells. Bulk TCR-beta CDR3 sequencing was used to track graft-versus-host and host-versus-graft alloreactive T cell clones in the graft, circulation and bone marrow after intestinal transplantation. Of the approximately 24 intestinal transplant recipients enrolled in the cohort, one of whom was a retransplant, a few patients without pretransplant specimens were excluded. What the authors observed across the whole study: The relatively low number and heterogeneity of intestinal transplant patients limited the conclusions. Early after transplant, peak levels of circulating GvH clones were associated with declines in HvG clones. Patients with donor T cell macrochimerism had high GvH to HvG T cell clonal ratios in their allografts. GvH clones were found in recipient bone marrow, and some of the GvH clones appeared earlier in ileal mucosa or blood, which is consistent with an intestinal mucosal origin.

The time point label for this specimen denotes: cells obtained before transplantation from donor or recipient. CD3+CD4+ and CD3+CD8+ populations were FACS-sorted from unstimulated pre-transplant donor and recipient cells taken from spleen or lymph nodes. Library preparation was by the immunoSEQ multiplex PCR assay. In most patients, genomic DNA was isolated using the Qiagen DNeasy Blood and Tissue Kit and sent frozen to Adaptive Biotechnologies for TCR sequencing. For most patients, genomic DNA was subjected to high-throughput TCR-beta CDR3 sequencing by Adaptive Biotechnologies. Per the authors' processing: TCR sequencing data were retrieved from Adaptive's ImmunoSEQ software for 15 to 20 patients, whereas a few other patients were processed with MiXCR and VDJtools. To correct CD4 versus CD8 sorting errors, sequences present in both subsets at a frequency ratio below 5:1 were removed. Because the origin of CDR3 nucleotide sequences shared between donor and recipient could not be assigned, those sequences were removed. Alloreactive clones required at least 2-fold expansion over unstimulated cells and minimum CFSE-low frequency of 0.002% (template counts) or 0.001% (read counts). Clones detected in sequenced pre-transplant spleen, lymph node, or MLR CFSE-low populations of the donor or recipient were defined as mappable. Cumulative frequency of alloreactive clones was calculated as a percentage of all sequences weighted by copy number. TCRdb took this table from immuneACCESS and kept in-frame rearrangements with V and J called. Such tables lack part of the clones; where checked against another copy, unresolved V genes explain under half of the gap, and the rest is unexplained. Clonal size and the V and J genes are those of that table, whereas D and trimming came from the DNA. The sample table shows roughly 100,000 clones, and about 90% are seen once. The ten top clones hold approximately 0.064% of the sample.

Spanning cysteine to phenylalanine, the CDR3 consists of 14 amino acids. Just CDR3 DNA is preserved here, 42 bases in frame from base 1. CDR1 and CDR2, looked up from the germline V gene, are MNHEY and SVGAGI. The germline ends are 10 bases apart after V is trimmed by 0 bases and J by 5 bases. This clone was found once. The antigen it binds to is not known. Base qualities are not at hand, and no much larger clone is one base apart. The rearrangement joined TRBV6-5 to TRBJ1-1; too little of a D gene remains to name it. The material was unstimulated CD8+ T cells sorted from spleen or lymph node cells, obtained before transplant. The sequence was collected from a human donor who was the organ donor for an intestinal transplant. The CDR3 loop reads CASSYSLLTTEAFF. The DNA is TGTGCCAGCAGTTACTCTCTTTTGACAACTGAAGCTTTCTTT.